This TCR beta chain derives from a study of shared T cell receptors in the human thymus. Assay used: immunoSEQ multiplex PCR; TCRdb lists only in-frame clones, some missing. The sample includes hundreds of thousands of clones, 95% seen only once; the top ten take approximately 0.018%. The specimen was thymocytes. The sequence was collected from a human donor.

The CDR3 protein is CASTLSPGDIWDTQYF. CDR3 coding DNA: TGTGCCAGCACCTTAAGTCCGGGGGACATCTGGGATACGCAGTATTTT. V usage is TRBV5-5 and J usage is TRBJ2-3, with D possibly called TRBD1 or TRBD2 (6 bases each). V was shortened by 6 bases and J by 6 bases, with 23 bases between the two germline ends. The CDR3 has 16 residues. Germline loops: CDR1 SGHKS, CDR2 YYEKEE (reference sequence).